Reported below is one TCR beta chain. Its cognate antigen is unknown. The sample is drawn from a study of cytomegalovirus exposure and HLA in healthy donors. Study results and limitations: Three chains tied to CMV proved CMV antigen-specific in vitro.

Trimming left V 0 bases short and J 7 bases short, with 11 bases between. The germline V gene has CDR1 SGHRS and CDR2 YFSETQ. This CDR3 has 14 amino acids. Clones were read by immunoSEQ multiplex PCR, and TCRdb kept only the in-frame ones, dropping some. In the table there are some 130,000 clones, approximately 85% of which are singletons. V is TRBV5-1 and J is TRBJ1-5; maybe TRBD1 (6 bases). The sequenced sample was PBMCs. This TCR came from a woman aged 25 to 39 in good health and CMV-seronegative. The DNA of the CDR3 is TGCGCCAGCAGCTTGGCCGGGGGGCAGCAGCCCCAGCATTTT. This translates into CASSLAGGQQPQHF.